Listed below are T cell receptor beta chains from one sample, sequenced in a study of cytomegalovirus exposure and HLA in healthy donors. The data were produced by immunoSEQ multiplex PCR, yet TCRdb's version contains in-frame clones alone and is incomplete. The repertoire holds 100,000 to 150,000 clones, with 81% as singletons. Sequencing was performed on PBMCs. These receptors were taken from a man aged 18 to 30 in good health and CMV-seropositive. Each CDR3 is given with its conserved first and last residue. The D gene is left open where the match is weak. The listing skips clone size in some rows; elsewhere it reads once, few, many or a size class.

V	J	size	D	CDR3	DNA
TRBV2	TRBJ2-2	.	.	CASTPTWSNRDRSGELFF	TGTGCCAGCACCCCCACTTGGTCCAACAGGGACCGTTCCGGGGAGCTGTTTTTT
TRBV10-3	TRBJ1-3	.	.	CAISSRDKDSGNTIYF	TGTGCCATCAGCAGCCGGGACAAAGACTCTGGAAACACCATATATTTT
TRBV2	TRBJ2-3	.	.	CASTRSDRTSTDTQYF	TGTGCCAGCACCCGATCCGACAGGACGAGCACAGATACGCAGTATTTT
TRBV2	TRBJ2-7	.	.	CASRPPRTGEAYEQYF	TGTGCCAGCAGACCCCCCCGGACGGGGGAAGCCTACGAGCAGTACTTC
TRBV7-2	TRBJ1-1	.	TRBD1	CASSLNRGTTEAFF	TGTGCCAGCAGTCTCAACAGGGGGACCACTGAAGCTTTCTTT
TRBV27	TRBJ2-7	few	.	CASSLDSDGLAYEQYF	TGTGCCAGCAGTTTAGACTCAGACGGTTTAGCCTACGAGCAGTACTTC
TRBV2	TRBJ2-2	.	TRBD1	CASRDSPNTGELFF	TGTGCCAGCCGGGACAGCCCGAACACCGGGGAGCTGTTTTTT
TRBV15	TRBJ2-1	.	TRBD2	CATSGTSGRGPSNEQFF	TGTGCCACCAGCGGGACTAGCGGGAGGGGTCCGTCCAATGAGCAGTTCTTC
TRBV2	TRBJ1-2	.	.	CASSEVLREVYGYTF	TGTGCCAGCAGTGAAGTCCTCCGGGAAGTGTATGGCTACACCTTC
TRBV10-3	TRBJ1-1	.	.	CAISGGGNTEAFF	TGTGCCATCAGTGGAGGGGGGAACACTGAAGCTTTCTTT
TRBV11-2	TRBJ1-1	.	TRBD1	CASRQTGVRGAFF	TGTGCCAGCAGACAAACAGGGGTTCGGGGAGCTTTCTTT
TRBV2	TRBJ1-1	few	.	CASMTLTGWGGSNTEAFF	TGTGCCAGTATGACACTTACAGGGTGGGGGGGATCGAACACTGAAGCTTTCTTT
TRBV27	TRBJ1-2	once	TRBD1	CASSQGARIYGYTF	TGTGCCAGCAGTCAGGGGGCTCGGATCTATGGCTACACCTTC
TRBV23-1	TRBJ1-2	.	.	CASSQRKGVGQGYGYTF	TGCGCCAGCAGTCAAAGAAAGGGGGTGGGGCAGGGATATGGCTACACCTTC
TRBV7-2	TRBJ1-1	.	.	CASSQTPGLAEAFF	TGTGCCAGCAGCCAGACCCCGGGACTGGCTGAAGCTTTCTTT
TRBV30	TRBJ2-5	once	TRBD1	CAWSVLNRGLLETQYF	TGTGCCTGGAGTGTACTCAACAGGGGGCTTCTGGAGACCCAGTACTTC
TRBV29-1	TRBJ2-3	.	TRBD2	CSAGGRADTQYF	TGCAGCGCTGGCGGGAGGGCGGATACGCAGTATTTT
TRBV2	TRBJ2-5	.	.	CASHGDRQETQYF	TGTGCCAGTCACGGAGACAGACAAGAGACCCAGTACTTC
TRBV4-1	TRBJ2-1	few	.	CASSQDEGTRSYEQFF	TGCGCCAGCAGCCAAGACGAGGGCACTAGAAGCTATGAGCAGTTCTTC
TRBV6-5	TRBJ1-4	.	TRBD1	CASSNSGGRNEKLFF	TGTGCCAGCAGTAACTCAGGGGGCAGAAATGAAAAACTGTTTTTT